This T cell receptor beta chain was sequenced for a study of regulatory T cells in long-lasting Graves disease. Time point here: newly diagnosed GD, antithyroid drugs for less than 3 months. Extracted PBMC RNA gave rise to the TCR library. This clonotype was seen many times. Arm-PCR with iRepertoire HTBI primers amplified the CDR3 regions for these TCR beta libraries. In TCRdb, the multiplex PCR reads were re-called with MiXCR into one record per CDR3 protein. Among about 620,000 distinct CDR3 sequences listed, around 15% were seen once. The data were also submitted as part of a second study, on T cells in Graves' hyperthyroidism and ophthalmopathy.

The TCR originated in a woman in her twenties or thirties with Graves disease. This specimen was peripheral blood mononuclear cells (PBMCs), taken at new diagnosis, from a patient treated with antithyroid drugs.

The CDR3 sequence: CATNRGTDTQYF. The DNA for the CDR3 is TGTGCCACCAATAGGGGAACAGATACGCAGTATTTT. This chain connects TRBV6-1 to TRBJ2-3, with TRBD1 as a possible D gene (5 bases). Germline V gene lookup returns CDR1 MNHNS and CDR2 SASEGT. The CDR3 is 12 residues long. V lost 10 bases, J lost 3 bases, and 11 bases lay in between.